This T cell receptor beta chain was obtained from a study of blood T cells in healthy people across ages. With a J-beta primer mix and a sample-barcoded 5' primer, a second PCR ran about 6 to 11 cycles. Each cDNA molecule was tagged by a template-switch adaptor that had 12 random nucleotides. Via MiXCR, TCRdb re-called the 5' RACE reads, giving one row per CDR3 protein. The sample lists roughly 800,000 distinct CDR3 sequences, 58% occurring once. The study's findings and limits: Diversity estimates from one million T cells were considered underestimates. Naive T cell percentage strongly correlated with TCR beta diversity.

Germline CDR1 SGHAT, CDR2 FQNNGV. CDR3 length equals 16 residues. The germline V and J ends were trimmed by 0 bases and 6 bases, with 18 bases remaining between them. As for this clonotype: Its antigen remains unknown.

V gene TRBV11-2 combines with J gene TRBJ2-7; the D is unclear. The TCR was taken from a man aged 30-40 years in good health. The sample comprised blood. CDR3 protein: CASSLELTVRRCEQYF. The CDR3 region has the DNA TGTGCCAGCAGCTTAGAACTCACAGTAAGACGCTGCGAGCAGTACTTC. Full variable domain (outside the CDR3, taken from reference TRBV11-2 and TRBJ2-7): EAGVAQSPRYKIIEKRQSVAFWCNPISGHATLYWYQQILGQGPKLLIQFQNNGVVDDSQLPKDRFSAERLKGVDSTLKIQPAKLEDSAVYLCASSLELTVRRCEQYFGPGTRLTVT.